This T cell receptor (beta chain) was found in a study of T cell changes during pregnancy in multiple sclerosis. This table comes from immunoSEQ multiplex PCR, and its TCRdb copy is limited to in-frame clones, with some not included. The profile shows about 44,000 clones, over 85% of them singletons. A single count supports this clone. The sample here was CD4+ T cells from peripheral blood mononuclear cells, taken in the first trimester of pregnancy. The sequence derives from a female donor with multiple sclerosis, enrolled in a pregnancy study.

The CDR3 here is CASSPREGNTIYF. The CDR3, as DNA: TGTGCCAGCAGCCCCAGGGAGGGGAACACCATATATTTT. The rearrangement links TRBV6-6 to TRBJ1-3, with a possible D match to TRBD1 (5 bases). The CDR3 is 13 residues long. V shed 6 bases and J shed 7 bases, with 13 bases lying between them. CDR1 and CDR2 from the germline V gene are MNHNY and SVGAGI (reference sequence).